This TCR beta chain was identified during a study of metastatic and nonmetastatic thyroid tumors. Study context: Across peripheral blood and tumor or nodule tissue samples taken from malignant and benign thyroid patients, the repertoires were compared with one another. General observations from the study: Benign nodules were reported to have significantly lower TCR beta diversity than malignant thyroid tumors, in blood and tumor.

A note on this clone: Its target is unknown.

Ahead of thyroid surgery, no patient had received treatment of any kind. TCRdb reassembled clones from the PCR reads with MiXCR. The sample lists about 16,000 clones; roughly 25% were seen once. V lost 7 bases and J lost 4, with 7 bases in between. Germline CDR1 LGHDT, CDR2 YNNKEL (reference sequence). CDR3 length equals 11 residues. This TCR came from a male donor with papillary thyroid cancer or a benign thyroid nodule (not recorded which). Some clones in this sample may be carry-over from other donors' samples. Source material: blood. This chain uses TRBV3-1 with TRBJ2-5; D is uncertain. For the CDR3, the DNA is TGTGCCAGCACTAGATCAGAGACCCAGTACTTC. Translation gives CASTRSETQYF.